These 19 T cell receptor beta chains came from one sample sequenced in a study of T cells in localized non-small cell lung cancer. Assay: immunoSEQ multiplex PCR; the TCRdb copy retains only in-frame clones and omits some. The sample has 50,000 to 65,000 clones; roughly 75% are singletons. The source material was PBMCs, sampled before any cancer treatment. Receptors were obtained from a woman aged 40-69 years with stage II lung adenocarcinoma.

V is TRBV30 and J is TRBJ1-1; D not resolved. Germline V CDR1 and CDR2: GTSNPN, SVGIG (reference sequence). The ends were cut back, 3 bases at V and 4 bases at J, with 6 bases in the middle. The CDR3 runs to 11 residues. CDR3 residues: CAWSSLTEAFF. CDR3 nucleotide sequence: TGTGCCTGGAGCTCGCTCACTGAAGCTTTCTTT.

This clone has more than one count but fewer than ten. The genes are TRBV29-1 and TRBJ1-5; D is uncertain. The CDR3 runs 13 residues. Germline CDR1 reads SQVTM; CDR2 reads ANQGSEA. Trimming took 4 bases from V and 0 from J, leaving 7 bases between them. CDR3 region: CSVVKYSNQPQHF. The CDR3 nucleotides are TGCAGCGTTGTTAAGTATAGCAATCAGCCCCAGCATTTT.

This CDR3 is CASSRKMEDTQYF. The CDR3 nucleotides read TGCGCCAGCAGCCGGAAGATGGAGGATACGCAGTATTTT. The V gene is TRBV4-1, the J gene TRBJ2-3, with D hard to call. CDR3 size: 13 residues. Per germline, CDR1 MGHRA and CDR2 YSYEKL. Trimming removed 4 bases from V and 6 bases from J, with 11 bases in between.

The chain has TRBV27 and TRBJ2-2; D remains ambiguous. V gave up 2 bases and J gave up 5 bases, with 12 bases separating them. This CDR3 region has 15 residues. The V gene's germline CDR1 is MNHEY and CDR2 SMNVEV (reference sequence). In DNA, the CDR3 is TGTGCCAGCAGTTTACAGTCTATACCTACCGGGGAGCTGTTTTTT. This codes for CASSLQSIPTGELFF.

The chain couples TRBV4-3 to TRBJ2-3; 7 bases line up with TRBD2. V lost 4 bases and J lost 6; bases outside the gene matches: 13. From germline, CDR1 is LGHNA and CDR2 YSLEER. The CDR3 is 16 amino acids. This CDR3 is CASSRILGGTGDTQYF. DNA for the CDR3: TGCGCCAGCAGCCGGATATTGGGGGGGACGGGCGATACGCAGTATTTT.

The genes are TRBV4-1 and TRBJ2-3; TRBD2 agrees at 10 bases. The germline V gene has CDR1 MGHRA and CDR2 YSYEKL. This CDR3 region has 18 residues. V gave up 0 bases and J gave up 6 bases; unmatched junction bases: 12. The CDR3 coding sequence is TGCGCCAGCAGCCAAGATTCCCAAGCGGGGGGGCCAGGGGATACGCAGTATTTT. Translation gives CASSQDSQAGGPGDTQYF.

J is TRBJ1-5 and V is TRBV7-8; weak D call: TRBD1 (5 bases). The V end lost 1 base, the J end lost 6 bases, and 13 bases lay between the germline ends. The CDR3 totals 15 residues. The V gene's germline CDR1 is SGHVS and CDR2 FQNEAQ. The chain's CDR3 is CASSLENGQGQPQHF. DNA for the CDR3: TGTGCCAGCAGCTTAGAAAACGGGCAGGGTCAGCCCCAGCATTTT.

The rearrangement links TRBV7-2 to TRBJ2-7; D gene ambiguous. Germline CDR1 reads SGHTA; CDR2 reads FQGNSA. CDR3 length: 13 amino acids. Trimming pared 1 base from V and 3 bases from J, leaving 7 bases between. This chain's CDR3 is CASSLGSFYEQYF. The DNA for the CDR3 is TGTGCCAGCAGCTTAGGTTCATTCTACGAGCAGTACTTC. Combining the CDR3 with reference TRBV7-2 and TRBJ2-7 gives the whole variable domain GAGVSQSPSNKVTEKGKDVELRCDPISGHTALYWYRQSLGQGLEFLIYFQGNSAPDKSGLPSDRFSAERTGGSVSTLTIQRTQQEDSAVYLCASSLGSFYEQYFGPGTRLTVT.

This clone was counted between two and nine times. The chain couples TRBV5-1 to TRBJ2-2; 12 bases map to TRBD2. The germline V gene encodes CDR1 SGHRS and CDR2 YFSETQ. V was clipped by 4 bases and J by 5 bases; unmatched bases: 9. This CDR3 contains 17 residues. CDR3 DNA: TGCGCCAGCAGCCCCCTCCCCGGGACTAGCGGGACCGGGGAGCTGTTTTTT. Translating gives CASSPLPGTSGTGELFF.

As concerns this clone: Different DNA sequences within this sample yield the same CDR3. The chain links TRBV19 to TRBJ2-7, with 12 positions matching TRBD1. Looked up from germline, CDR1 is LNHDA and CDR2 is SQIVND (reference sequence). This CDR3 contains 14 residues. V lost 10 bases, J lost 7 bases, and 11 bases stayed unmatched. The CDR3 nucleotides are TGTGCCACCTGTCCCGGGACAGGGGGCTTGGAGCAGTACTTC. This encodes CATCPGTGGLEQYF.

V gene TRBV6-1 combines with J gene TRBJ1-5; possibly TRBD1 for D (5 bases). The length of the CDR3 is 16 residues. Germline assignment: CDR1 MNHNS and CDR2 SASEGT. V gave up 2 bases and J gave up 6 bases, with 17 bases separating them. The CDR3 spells CASSERWGGGAQPQHF. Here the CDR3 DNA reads TGTGCCAGCAGTGAAAGGTGGGGCGGTGGGGCTCAGCCCCAGCATTTT.

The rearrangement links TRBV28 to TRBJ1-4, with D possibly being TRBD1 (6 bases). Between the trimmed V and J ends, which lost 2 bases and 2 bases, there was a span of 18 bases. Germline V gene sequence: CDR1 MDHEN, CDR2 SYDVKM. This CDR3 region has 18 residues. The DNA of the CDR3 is TGTGCCAGCAGTTTAGGGGCAGACCGGGGGGGCACTAATGAAAAACTGTTTTTT. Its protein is CASSLGADRGGTNEKLFF.

The CDR3 coding sequence is TGCGCCAGCAGCCTCGGGACTAGCGGGGGTCAAGAGACCCAGTACTTC. It is translated as CASSLGTSGGQETQYF. This chain uses TRBV4-1 with TRBJ2-5; 14 bases agree with TRBD2. Germline trimming cut 4 bases from V and 2 bases from J; bases unmatched to any gene: 3. This CDR3 contains 16 residues. The V gene's germline CDR1 is MGHRA and CDR2 YSYEKL.

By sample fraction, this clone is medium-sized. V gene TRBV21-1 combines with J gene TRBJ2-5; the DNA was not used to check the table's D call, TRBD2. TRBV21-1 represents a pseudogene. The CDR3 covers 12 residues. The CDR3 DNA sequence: TGTGCCATTACGGGGGGGAGAGAGACCCAGTACTTC. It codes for CAITGGRETQYF.

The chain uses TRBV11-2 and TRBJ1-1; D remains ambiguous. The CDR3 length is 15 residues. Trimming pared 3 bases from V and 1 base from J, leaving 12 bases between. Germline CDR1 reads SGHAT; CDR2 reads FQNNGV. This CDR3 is CASSFPNGGNTEAFF. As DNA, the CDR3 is TGTGCCAGCAGCTTCCCTAACGGTGGGAACACTGAAGCTTTCTTT.

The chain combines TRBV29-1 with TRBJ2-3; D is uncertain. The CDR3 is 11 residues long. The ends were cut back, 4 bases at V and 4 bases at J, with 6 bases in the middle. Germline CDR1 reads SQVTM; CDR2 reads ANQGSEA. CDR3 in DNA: TGCAGCGTTGCCCCGGCAGATACGCAGTATTTT. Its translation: CSVAPADTQYF.

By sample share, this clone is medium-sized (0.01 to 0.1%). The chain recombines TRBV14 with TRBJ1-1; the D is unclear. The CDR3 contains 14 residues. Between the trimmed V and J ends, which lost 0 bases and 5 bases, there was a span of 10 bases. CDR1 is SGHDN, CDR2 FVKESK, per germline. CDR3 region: CASSQEVSGTEAFF. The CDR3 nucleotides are TGTGCCAGCAGCCAAGAAGTGTCTGGGACTGAAGCTTTCTTT.

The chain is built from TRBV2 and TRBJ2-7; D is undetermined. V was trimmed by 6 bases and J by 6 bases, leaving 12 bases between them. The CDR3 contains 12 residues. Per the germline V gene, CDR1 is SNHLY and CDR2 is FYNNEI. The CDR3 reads CASRLGPTEQYF. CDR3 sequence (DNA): TGTGCCAGCAGGCTGGGCCCCACCGAGCAGTACTTC. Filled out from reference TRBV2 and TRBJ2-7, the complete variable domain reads EPEVTQTPSHQVTQMGQEVILRCVPISNHLYFYWYRQILGQKVEFLVSFYNNEISEKSEIFDDQFSVERPDGSNFTLKIRSTKLEDSAMYFCASRLGPTEQYFGPGTRLTVT.

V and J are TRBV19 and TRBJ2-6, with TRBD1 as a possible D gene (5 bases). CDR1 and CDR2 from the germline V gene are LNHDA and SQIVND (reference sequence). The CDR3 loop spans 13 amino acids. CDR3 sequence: CASRDSGANVLTF. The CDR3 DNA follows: TGTGCATCCAGGGACTCTGGGGCCAACGTCCTGACTTTC. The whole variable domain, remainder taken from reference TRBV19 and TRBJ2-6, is DGGITQSPKYLFRKEGQNVTLSCEQNLNHDAMYWYRQDPGQGLRLIYYSQIVNDFQKGDIAEGYSVSREKKESFPLTVTSAQKNPTAFYLCASRDSGANVLTFGAGSRLTVL.